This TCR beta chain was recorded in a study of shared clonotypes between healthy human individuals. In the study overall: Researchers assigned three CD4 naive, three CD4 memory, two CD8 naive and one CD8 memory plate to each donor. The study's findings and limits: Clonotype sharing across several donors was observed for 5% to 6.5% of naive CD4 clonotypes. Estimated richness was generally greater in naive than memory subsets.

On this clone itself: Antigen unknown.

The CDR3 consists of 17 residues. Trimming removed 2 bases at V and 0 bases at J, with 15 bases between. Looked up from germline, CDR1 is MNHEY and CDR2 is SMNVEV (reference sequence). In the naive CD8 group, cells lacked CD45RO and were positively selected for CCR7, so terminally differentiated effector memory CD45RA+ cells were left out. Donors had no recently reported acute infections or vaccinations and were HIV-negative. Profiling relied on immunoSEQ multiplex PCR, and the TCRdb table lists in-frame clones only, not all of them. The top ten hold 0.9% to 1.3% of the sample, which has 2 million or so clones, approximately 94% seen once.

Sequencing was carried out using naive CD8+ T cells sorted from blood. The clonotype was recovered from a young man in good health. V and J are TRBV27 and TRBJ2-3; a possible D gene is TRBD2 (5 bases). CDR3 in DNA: TGTGCCAGCAGTTTAGGGGTAGGAGGAGTTAGCACAGATACGCAGTATTTT. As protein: CASSLGVGGVSTDTQYF.